This is a list of T cell receptor beta chains from one sample in a study of patients and donors after allogeneic stem cell transplantation. Using its own MiXCR run on the RT-PCR reads, TCRdb lists one record per CDR3 protein. The table lists 900,000 to 1,000,000 distinct CDR3 sequences, more than 15% of them singletons. Sequenced sample: blood, either unsorted or a sorted T cell fraction (not recorded which). The receptors derive from a human donor who was either an allogeneic HSCT recipient or a stem cell or donor lymphocyte infusion donor (not recorded which). It is not recorded whose cells these are; they may come from a transplant donor. Both conserved end residues are part of each CDR3. Fields, in order: clone size, J gene, V gene, CDR3 protein. Size is omitted from some rows. Given values are once, few, many or a class for expanded clones.

>few|TRBJ1-1|TRBV6-1
CASSDPKGGNTEAFF
>NA|TRBJ2-3|TRBV12-3/TRBV12-4
CASRPGPRGATDTQYF
>few|TRBJ1-6|TRBV9
CASRVGSPLHF
>few|TRBJ2-1|TRBV18
CASSPLRRTGYNEQFF
>few|TRBJ2-1|TRBV10-3
CAISENRDNEQFF
>NA|TRBJ2-2|TRBV12-5
CASGLFRTGGSDGELFF
>NA|TRBJ2-2|TRBV6-1
CASSGPGRKTGELFF
>NA|TRBJ2-1|TRBV7-9
CASSHGPYRANEQFF
>NA|TRBJ2-7|TRBV5-6
CASSREWNYEQYF
>few|TRBJ2-7|TRBV5-1
CASSLVASGNVEQYF
>few|TRBJ2-1|TRBV7-9
CASSPRAEYNEQFF
>NA|TRBJ2-1|TRBV4-3
CASSQEADLSEQFF
>few|TRBJ2-1|TRBV25-1
CASSGAGGVRSQFF
>NA|TRBJ1-4|TRBV12-3/TRBV12-4
CASRTRGRTGEKLFF
>few|TRBJ1-2|TRBV25-1
CASSELGGGHGYTF
>NA|TRBJ1-3|TRBV5-4
CASSLSAGASGNTIYF
>few|TRBJ2-1|TRBV6-5
CASSYAVLGNEQFF
>NA|TRBJ2-5|TRBV7-2
CASSHSGETQYF
>few|TRBJ2-4|TRBV7-2
CASSFLNPGGKNIQYF
>few|TRBJ2-1|TRBV3-1
CASSQGLGSSYNEQFF
>few|TRBJ1-3|TRBV7-3
CASSPGDTGNTIYF
>few|TRBJ2-1|TRBV3-1
CASSPTGVGTYNEQFF
>NA|TRBJ2-1|TRBV24-1
CATSTGTVSYNEQFF
>many|TRBJ2-1|TRBV5-6
CASSGAWDSYEQFF
>NA|TRBJ1-2|TRBV6-2/TRBV6-3
CASWSLRSSTYNYGYTF
>NA|TRBJ2-7|TRBV5-1
CASTFRGGRSTYEQYF
>few|TRBJ2-5|TRBV7-3
CASSRDPGRGETQYF